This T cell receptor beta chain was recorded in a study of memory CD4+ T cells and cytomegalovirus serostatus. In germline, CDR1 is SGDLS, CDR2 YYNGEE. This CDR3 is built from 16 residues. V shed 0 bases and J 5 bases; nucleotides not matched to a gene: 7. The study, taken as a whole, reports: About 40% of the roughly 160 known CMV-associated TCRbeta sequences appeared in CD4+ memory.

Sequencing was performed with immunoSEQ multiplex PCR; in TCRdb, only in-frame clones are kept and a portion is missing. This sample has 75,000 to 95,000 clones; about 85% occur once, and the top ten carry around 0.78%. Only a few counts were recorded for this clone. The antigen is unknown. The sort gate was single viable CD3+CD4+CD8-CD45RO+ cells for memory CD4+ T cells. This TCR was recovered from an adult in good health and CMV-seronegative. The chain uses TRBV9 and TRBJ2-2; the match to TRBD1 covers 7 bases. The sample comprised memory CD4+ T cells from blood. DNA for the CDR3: TGTGCCAGCAGCGTAGATACAGGGGCTTGGACCGGGGAGCTGTTTTTT. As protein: CASSVDTGAWTGELFF.